The entry below gives a single T cell receptor (beta chain) sequence along with its context. These data originate in a study of blood T cell repertoires in COVID-19. Study summary: Collection of acute and convalescent COVID-19 samples took place in the United States, Italy and Spain.

Only in-frame clones appear in the TCRdb table, and some are missing; sequencing was by immunoSEQ multiplex PCR. The table includes about 430,000 clones, 88% detected once. Trimming pared 4 bases from V and 9 bases from J, leaving 17 bases between. The CDR3 totals 14 residues. Germline loops: CDR1 SGHTS, CDR2 YDEGEE. Ages ranged from roughly 18 to 95 years, with residence in fewer than 25 US areas. Exposed participants encountered a COVID-19 case during the 2 weeks preceding study entry. What was sequenced was PBMCs or T cells enriched from blood (not recorded which). V is TRBV5-8 and J is TRBJ2-1; tentatively, D is TRBD2 (5 bases). The clonotype was recovered from a woman younger than 30 who had been exposed to COVID-19. The CDR3 DNA reads as TGTGCCAGCAGCCTCCGAATAGCTAGCAGTGAGCAGTTCTTC. Translated: CASSLRIASSEQFF.